Only one count was recorded for the clone carrying this TCR beta chain. Its antigen is not known. V lost 4 bases and J lost 0, with 11 bases in between. CDR1 LNHDA and CDR2 SQIVND come from the germline V gene (reference sequence). The CDR3 consists of 15 residues. This entry is derived from a study of T cells in localized non-small cell lung cancer. General study findings and limits: Adjacent lung was found to contain a median about 62 of the top 100 tumor clones.

Assay used: immunoSEQ multiplex PCR; TCRdb lists only in-frame clones, some missing. This table holds 100,000 to 150,000 clones, 80% to 90% found once. The rearrangement uses TRBV19 and TRBJ2-3, with no clear D. The specimen comprised peripheral blood, sampled before any cancer treatment. This clonotype originated in an older female donor with stage I lung adenocarcinoma. The CDR3 coding sequence is TGTGCCAGTAGTAATATGGCTCCTAGCACAGATACGCAGTATTTT. Translating gives CASSNMAPSTDTQYF.